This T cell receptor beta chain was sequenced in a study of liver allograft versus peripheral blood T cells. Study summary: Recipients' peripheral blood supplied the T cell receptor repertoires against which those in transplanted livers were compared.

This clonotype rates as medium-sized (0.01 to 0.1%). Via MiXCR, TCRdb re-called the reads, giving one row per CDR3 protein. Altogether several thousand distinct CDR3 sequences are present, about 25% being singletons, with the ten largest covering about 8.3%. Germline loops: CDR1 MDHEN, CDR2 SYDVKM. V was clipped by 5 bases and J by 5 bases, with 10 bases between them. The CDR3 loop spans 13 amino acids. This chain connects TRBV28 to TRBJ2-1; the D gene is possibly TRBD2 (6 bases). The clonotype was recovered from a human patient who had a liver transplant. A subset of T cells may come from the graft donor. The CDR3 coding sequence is TGTGCCAGCAGTGGGGGGATTGACAATGAGCAGTTCTTC. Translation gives CASSGGIDNEQFF.